The next 11 T cell receptor beta chains were all read from a single sample in a study of neurological immune-mediated disorders. TCRdb recomputed calls from the 5' RACE reads with MiXCR, one row per CDR3 protein. The sample consists of roughly 30,000 distinct CDR3 sequences, about 12% of them appearing once. Sequenced sample: PBMCs. These receptors were taken from a woman in her sixties in good health.

This clonotype was recorded many times. This chain uses TRBV6-2 or TRBV6-3 with TRBJ2-2; a possible D gene is TRBD2 (7 bases). Trimming cost V 6 bases and J 4 bases, with 21 bases left between them. Germline values: CDR1 MNHEY, CDR2 SVGEGT. The CDR3 extends over 17 amino acids. CDR3 in DNA: TGTGCCAGCAGCCAGGACAGCGGGATCTTTGCCACCGGGGAGCTGTTTTTT. This gives the protein CASSQDSGIFATGELFF.

This clonotype was seen many times. The chain joins TRBV29-1 to TRBJ2-3, with a weak D call TRBD1 (6 bases). CDR1 SQVTM and CDR2 ANQGSEA come from the germline V gene. The V gene lost 7 bases and the J gene lost 7 bases, with 18 bases spanning the gap. This CDR3 is built from 13 residues. This CDR3 reads CSATGWSSNTQYF. DNA for the CDR3: TGCAGCGCTACAGGGTGGTCGTCGAATACGCAGTATTTT.

This clonotype was observed many times. The rearrangement joins TRBV20-1 to TRBJ1-6; a possible D gene is TRBD1 (6 bases). This CDR3 spans 18 amino acids. The V end was cut by 3 bases, the J end by 2 bases, with 20 bases between. Germline CDR1 is DFQATT and CDR2 is SNEGSKA (reference sequence). This CDR3 is CSARDPLQGSTYNSPLHF. In DNA form, the CDR3 reads TGCAGTGCTAGGGACCCTTTACAGGGTAGCACCTATAATTCACCCCTCCACTTT.

This clonotype has at least ten counts. The chain combines TRBV6-2 or TRBV6-3 with TRBJ1-5, with 7 nucleotides matching TRBD1. V shed 2 bases, J shed 2 bases, and the junction held 9 bases outside the gene matches. Per germline, CDR1 MNHEY and CDR2 SVGEGT. There are 17 residues in the CDR3. CDR3 nucleotides: TGTGCCAGCAGTTACGGTCACGGTGGACAGGGCAATCAGCCCCAGCATTTT. Protein product: CASSYGHGGQGNQPQHF.

This clonotype was detected ten times or more. The chain carries TRBV2 and TRBJ2-1; 10 bases align to TRBD2. The germline CDR1 and CDR2 sequences are SNHLY and FYNNEI. The trim removed 6 bases at V and 8 bases at J, leaving 4 bases unmatched. The CDR3 runs 13 residues. The chain's CDR3 is CASRASGSHEQFF. DNA for the CDR3: TGTGCCAGCAGGGCTAGCGGGAGCCATGAGCAGTTCTTC.

This clonotype was recorded a few times. The chain has TRBV2 and TRBJ1-5; perhaps TRBD1 as D (5 bases). Germline V gene lookup returns CDR1 SNHLY and CDR2 FYNNEI. The CDR3 loop spans 15 amino acids. Trimming left V 7 bases short and J 4 bases short, with 17 bases between. In DNA form, the CDR3 reads TGTGCCAGCACCGGCCTGCGGACATCAAATCAGCCCCAGCATTTT. It codes for CASTGLRTSNQPQHF.

The chain has TRBV2 and TRBJ1-5; D call uncertain. The CDR3 length is 14 residues. V lost 6 bases and J lost 0, with 9 bases in between. Germline V gene data show CDR1 as SNHLY and CDR2 as FYNNEI. The CDR3 nucleotides are TGTGCCAGCAGGCCCGACCGTAGCAATCAGCCCCAGCATTTT. Translated, it gives CASRPDRSNQPQHF.

Many counts were recorded for this clonotype. The chain joins TRBV27 to TRBJ1-2, with 9 positions matching TRBD1. Losses at the gene ends were 5 bases for V and 3 bases for J; bases not matched to a gene: 7. The CDR3 is 15 residues long. Germline values: CDR1 MNHEY, CDR2 SMNVEV (reference sequence). The CDR3 sequence: CASSTTGGSYYGYTF. The CDR3 DNA follows: TGTGCCAGCAGTACTACAGGGGGCAGTTACTATGGCTACACCTTC.

This clonotype was found many times. The rearrangement uses TRBV27 and TRBJ2-3; TRBD2 aligns across 10 bases. V gave up 6 bases and J gave up 1 base; unmatched junction bases: 7. The CDR3 covers 16 residues. Germline assignment: CDR1 MNHEY and CDR2 SMNVEV (reference sequence). In DNA form, the CDR3 reads TGTGCCAGCAGCGAGCTAGCGGGGGTGCGCACAGATACGCAGTATTTT. It encodes CASSELAGVRTDTQYF.

This clonotype was observed at least ten times. The J gene is TRBJ2-2, the V gene TRBV15; no definite D call. V was clipped by 9 bases and J by 1 base, with 12 bases between them. The CDR3 runs to 14 residues. Per germline, CDR1 LNHNV and CDR2 YYDKDF (reference sequence). CDR3 DNA: TGTGCCACGGGTGGGCATCAGAACACCGGGGAGCTGTTTTTT. Its translation: CATGGHQNTGELFF. The full variable domain, its missing parts supplied by reference TRBV15 and TRBJ2-2, is DAMVIQNPRYQVTQFGKPVTLSCSQTLNHNVMYWYQQKSSQAPKLLFHYYDKDFNNEADTPDNFQSRRPNTSFCFLDIRSPGLGDTAMYLCATGGHQNTGELFFGEGSRLTVL.

This clonotype was recorded at least ten times. The chain has TRBV20-1 and TRBJ2-3; 8 bases align to TRBD2. V trimming: 3 bases; J trimming: 0 bases; junction bases outside the gene matches: 5. The CDR3 has 15 residues. CDR1 DFQATT and CDR2 SNEGSKA come from the germline V gene (reference sequence). CDR3 amino acids: CSASGGAQSTDTQYF. CDR3 nucleotide sequence: TGCAGTGCTAGCGGGGGGGCCCAGAGCACAGATACGCAGTATTTT.